Here is one T cell receptor (beta chain) with its context. Its antigen is not identified. V lost 2 bases and J 4 bases, leaving 17 bases between the germline ends. CDR1 is SEHNR and CDR2 is FQNEAQ in the germline V gene (reference sequence). The CDR3 runs 16 residues. The sample belongs to a study of shared clonotypes between healthy human individuals. Clones were read by immunoSEQ multiplex PCR, and TCRdb kept only the in-frame ones, dropping some. The data show 2 million to 2.5 million clones, 85% to 95% seen once. Study-level points and caveats: Sharing across four donors was highest in naive CD4 (roughly 5%) and lowest in memory CD8 (roughly 0.4%). Only blood samples were collected, and tissue repertoires likely differ.

Sequencing was done on a sample of naive CD4+ T cells from PBMCs. Subset: CD45RA+ positively selected. The clonotype was recovered from a man aged 18 to 29 in good health. Some clones in this sample may be carry-over from other donors' samples. The chain is built from TRBV7-9 and TRBJ1-2; D is unclear. CDR3 DNA: TGTGCCAGCAGCTTATTGGGTTCGAGCCGGGGCTATGGCTACACCTTC. Its translation is CASSLLGSSRGYGYTF.